This TCR beta chain was captured by sequencing in a study of cytomegalovirus exposure and HLA in healthy donors. In this sample, this clone turned up a few times. Its specificity is unknown. Primers included in the PCR were 60 Vbeta and 13 Jbeta primers. Produced via immunoSEQ multiplex PCR; TCRdb's table is partial and in-frame only. The profile covers roughly 250,000 clones, with just under 85% appearing a single time and about 2% taken by the ten largest. Study observations and caveats: Later on, a genetic analysis was performed. It linked a missense variant in DCLRE1C with V- and J-gene trimming of TCR beta. Exclusion applied to some V segments, including TRBV6-2 and TRBV6-3, as they were indistinguishable.

The CDR3 consists of 15 residues. Germline CDR1 SEHNR, CDR2 FQNEAQ (reference sequence). Trimming removed 9 bases from V and 2 bases from J, with 20 bases in between. The genes are TRBV7-9 and TRBJ2-7; a possible D gene is TRBD1 (6 bases). This sequence was found in a woman in her 40s in good health and CMV-seropositive. The sequenced sample consisted of PBMCs. The CDR3 is CASTSDRQVAYEQYF. CDR3 sequence (DNA): TGTGCCAGTACTTCCGACAGACAGGTGGCCTACGAGCAGTACTTC.